This T cell receptor (beta chain) was found in a study of radiotherapy plus CTLA-4 blockade in lung cancer. Sequencing used immunoSEQ multiplex PCR; TCRdb keeps in-frame clones, though not all of them. The table shows some 110,000 clones, with 78% occurring only once. General study findings and limits: Among blood TCR repertoires after radiotherapy plus ipilimumab, tumor-derived clones expanded. Per reports, early blood T cell clone dynamics, plus interferon-beta, forecast response most strongly.

Each patient with chemo-refractory metastatic non-small-cell lung cancer was treated with focal radiation plus CTLA-4 blockade using ipilimumab. Regarding this clone: Its antigen is not identified.

The sequence was obtained from a human donor with non-small cell lung cancer who had a partial response to radiotherapy plus ipilimumab. The source was peripheral blood, collected from a patient treated with radiotherapy plus ipilimumab.

Here the CDR3 reads CASRSAGVLYEQYF. CDR3 coding DNA: TGCGCCAGCCGCTCGGCGGGAGTTTTGTACGAGCAGTACTTC. This chain uses TRBV10-2 with TRBJ2-7, with 7 bases identical to TRBD2. Germline trimming cut 8 bases from V and 4 bases from J; bases unmatched to any gene: 11. Germline V lookup: CDR1 WSHSY, CDR2 SAAADI. CDR3 size: 14 residues.